Included here is one T cell receptor beta chain sequence, with context. The method was immunoSEQ multiplex PCR; TCRdb's version includes in-frame clones alone and lacks a portion of them. The data show roughly 50,000 clones, with 80% to 90% seen just once and just over 8% held by the top ten. This entry is derived from a study of T cell changes during pregnancy in multiple sclerosis. This CDR3 is 14 amino acids long. CDR1 is SNHLY and CDR2 is FYNNEI in the germline V gene. V trimming: 6 bases; J trimming: 7 bases; junction bases outside the gene matches: 11. The chain uses TRBV2 and TRBJ1-2; 7 nucleotides match TRBD1. The starting material was CD8+ T cells from peripheral blood mononuclear cells, obtained in the second trimester of pregnancy. This TCR was recovered from a female donor with multiple sclerosis, enrolled in a pregnancy study. The CDR3 region is CASRDPGQLLGYTF. The CDR3 coding sequence is TGTGCCAGCAGGGACCCGGGACAGCTCCTTGGCTACACCTTC.